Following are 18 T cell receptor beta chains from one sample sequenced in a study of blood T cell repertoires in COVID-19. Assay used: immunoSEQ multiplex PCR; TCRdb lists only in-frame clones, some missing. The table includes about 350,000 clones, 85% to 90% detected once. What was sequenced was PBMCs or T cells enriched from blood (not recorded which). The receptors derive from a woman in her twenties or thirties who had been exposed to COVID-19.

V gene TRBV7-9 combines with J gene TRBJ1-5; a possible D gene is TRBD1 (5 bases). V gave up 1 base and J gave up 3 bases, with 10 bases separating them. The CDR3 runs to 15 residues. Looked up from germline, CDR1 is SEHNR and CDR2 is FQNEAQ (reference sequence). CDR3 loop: CASSLVGGDNQPQHF. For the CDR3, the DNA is TGTGCCAGCAGCTTAGTTGGGGGGGACAATCAGCCCCAGCATTTT.

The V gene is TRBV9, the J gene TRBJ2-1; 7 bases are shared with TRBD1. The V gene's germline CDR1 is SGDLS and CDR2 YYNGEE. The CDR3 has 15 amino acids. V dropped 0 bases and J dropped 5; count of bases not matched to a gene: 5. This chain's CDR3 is CASSVEGQSNNEQFF. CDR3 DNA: TGTGCCAGCAGCGTAGAGGGACAGTCGAACAATGAGCAGTTCTTC.

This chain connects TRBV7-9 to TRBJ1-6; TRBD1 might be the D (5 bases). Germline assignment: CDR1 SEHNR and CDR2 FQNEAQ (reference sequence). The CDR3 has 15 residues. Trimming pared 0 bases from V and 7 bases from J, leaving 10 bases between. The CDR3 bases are TGTGCCAGCAGCTTAGCCGACAGACCAAATTCACCCCTCCACTTT. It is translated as CASSLADRPNSPLHF. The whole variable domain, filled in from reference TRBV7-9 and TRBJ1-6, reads DTGVSQNPRHKITKRGQNVTFRCDPISEHNRLYWYRQTLGQGPEFLTYFQNEAQLEKSRLLSDRFSAERPKGSFSTLEIQRTEQGDSAMYLCASSLADRPNSPLHFGNGTRLTVT.

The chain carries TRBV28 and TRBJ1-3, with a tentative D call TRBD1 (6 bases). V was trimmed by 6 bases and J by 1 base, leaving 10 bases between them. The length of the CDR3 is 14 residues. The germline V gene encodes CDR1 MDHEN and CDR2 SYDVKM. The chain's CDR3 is CASRFTGSGNTIYF. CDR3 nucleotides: TGTGCCAGCAGATTTACAGGGTCTGGAAACACCATATATTTT. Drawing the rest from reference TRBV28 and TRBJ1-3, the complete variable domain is DVKVTQSSRYLVKRTGEKVFLECVQDMDHENMFWYRQDPGLGLRLIYFSYDVKMKEKGDIPEGYSVSREKKERFSLILESASTNQTSMYLCASRFTGSGNTIYFGEGSWLTVV.

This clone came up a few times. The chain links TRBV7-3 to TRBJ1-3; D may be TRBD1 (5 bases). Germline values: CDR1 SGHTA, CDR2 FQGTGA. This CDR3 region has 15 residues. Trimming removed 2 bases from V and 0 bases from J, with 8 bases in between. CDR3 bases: TGTGCCAGCAGCTTACCAGGGTCCTCTGGAAACACCATATATTTT. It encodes CASSLPGSSGNTIYF.

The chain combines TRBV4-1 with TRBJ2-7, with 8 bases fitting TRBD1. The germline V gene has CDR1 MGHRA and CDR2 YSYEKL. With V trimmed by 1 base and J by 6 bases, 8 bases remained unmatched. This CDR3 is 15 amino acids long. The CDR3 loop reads CASSQGGTGSFEQYF. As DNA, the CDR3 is TGCGCCAGCAGCCAAGGAGGGACAGGCTCGTTCGAGCAGTACTTC.

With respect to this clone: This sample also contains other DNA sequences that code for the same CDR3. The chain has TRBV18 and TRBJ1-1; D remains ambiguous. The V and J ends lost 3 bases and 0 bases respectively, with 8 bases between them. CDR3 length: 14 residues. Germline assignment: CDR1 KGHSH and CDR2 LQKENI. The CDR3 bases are TGTGCCAGCTCACCGAGAGTTATGAACACTGAAGCTTTCTTT. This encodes CASSPRVMNTEAFF.

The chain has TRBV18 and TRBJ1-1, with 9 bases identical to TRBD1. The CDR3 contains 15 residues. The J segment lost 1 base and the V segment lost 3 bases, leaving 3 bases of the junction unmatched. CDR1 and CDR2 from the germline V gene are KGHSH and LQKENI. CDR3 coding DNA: TGTGCCAGCTCACCCGGGGGACAGGGGAACACTGAAGCTTTCTTT. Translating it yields CASSPGGQGNTEAFF.

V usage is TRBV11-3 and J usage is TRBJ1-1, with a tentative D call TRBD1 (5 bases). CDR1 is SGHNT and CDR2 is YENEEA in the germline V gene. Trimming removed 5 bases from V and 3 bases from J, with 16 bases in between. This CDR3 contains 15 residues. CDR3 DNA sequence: TGTGCCAGCAGCCCCGACGGGGGGGGTGACACTGAAGCTTTCTTT. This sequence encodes CASSPDGGGDTEAFF.

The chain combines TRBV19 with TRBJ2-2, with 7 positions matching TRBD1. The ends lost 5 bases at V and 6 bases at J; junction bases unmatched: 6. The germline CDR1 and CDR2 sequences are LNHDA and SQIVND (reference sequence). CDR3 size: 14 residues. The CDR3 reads CASSATGESGELFF. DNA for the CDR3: TGTGCCAGTAGTGCAACAGGGGAGTCCGGGGAGCTGTTTTTT.

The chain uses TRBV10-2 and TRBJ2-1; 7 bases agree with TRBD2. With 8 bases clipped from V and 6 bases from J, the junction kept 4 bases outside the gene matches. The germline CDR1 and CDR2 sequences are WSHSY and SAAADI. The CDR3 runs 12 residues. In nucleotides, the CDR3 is TGCGCCAGCGGGGAGGGAGGCAATGAGCAGTTCTTC. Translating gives CASGEGGNEQFF.

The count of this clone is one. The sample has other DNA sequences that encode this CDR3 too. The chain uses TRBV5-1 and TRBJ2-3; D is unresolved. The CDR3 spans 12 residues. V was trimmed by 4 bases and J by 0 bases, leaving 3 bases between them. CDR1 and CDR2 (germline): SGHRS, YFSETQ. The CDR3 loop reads CASSLSTDTQYF. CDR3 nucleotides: TGCGCCAGCAGCCTTAGCACAGATACGCAGTATTTT.

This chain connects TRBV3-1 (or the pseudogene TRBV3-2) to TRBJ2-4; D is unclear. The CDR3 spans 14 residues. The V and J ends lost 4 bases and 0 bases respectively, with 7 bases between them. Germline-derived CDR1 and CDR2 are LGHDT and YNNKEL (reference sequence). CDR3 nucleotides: TGTGCCAGCAGCCGCGCTTTAGCCAAAAACATTCAGTACTTC. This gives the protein CASSRALAKNIQYF.

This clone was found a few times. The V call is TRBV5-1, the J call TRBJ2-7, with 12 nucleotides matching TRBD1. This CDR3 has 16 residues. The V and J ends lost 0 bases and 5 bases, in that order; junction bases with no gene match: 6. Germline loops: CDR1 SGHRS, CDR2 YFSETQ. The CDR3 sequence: CASSLGSRDRGHEQYF. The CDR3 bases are TGCGCCAGCAGCTTGGGTTCCAGGGACAGGGGGCACGAGCAGTACTTC.

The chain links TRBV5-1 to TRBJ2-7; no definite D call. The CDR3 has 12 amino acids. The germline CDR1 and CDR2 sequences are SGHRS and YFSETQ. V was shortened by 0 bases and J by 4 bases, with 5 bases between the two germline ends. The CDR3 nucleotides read TGCGCCAGCAGCTTGGGTAATTACGAGCAGTACTTC. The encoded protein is CASSLGNYEQYF.

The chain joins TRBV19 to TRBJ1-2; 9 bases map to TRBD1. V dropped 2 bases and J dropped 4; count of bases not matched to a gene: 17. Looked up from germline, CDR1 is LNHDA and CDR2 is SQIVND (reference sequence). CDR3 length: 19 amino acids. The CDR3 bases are TGTGCCAGTAGTATAAACCCCTCCTACCGGACAGGGGCGGTCTATGGCTACACCTTC. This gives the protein CASSINPSYRTGAVYGYTF.

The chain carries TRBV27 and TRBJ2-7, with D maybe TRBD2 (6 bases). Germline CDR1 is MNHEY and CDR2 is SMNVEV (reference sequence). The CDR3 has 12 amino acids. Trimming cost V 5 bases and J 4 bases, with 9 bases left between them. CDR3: CASSPDYYEQYF. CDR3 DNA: TGTGCCAGCAGTCCGGACTATTACGAGCAGTACTTC.

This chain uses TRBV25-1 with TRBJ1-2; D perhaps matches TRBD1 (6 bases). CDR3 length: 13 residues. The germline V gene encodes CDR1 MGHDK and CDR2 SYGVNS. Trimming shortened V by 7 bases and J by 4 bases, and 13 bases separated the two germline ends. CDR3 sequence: CASMGASPYGYTF. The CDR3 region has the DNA TGTGCCAGCATGGGGGCGTCGCCCTATGGCTACACCTTC.